The present T cell receptor (beta chain) was sequenced within a study of beta chain features in type 1 diabetes. For the study at large: Across every sample, approximately 110,000,000 sorted cells were examined in total.

Cells sorted by CD45RO/CCR7/CD25/CD127/CD95/CD27 comprised CD4+ naive, central memory, regulatory and stem cell-like memory cells. Purity (above 98%) was reached by all sorted populations. Whole-study findings and limits: Type 1 diabetes patients had moderately but significantly shorter TCRB CDR3s in all four CD4+ subsets.

Every bit of the isolated RNA underwent reverse transcription, so sequencing read expressed TCRB transcripts. Produced via immunoSEQ multiplex PCR; TCRdb's table is partial and in-frame only. In the table there are under 400,000 clones, around 20% of which are singletons. On this clone: What it binds is not known.

This TCR came from a young woman in good health. Sample: naive CD4+ T cells from blood.

The CDR3, as DNA: TGTGCCAGCAGCCCCAGAGGAGGCGGGACGGTGAACAATGAGCAGTTCTTC. Amino acids: CASSPRGGGTVNNEQFF. The chain links TRBV7-9 to TRBJ2-1; possible D gene TRBD2, 6 bases. The CDR3 has 17 residues. The V end was cut by 5 bases, the J end by 5 bases, with 22 bases between. The V gene's germline CDR1 is SEHNR and CDR2 FQNEAQ (reference sequence).